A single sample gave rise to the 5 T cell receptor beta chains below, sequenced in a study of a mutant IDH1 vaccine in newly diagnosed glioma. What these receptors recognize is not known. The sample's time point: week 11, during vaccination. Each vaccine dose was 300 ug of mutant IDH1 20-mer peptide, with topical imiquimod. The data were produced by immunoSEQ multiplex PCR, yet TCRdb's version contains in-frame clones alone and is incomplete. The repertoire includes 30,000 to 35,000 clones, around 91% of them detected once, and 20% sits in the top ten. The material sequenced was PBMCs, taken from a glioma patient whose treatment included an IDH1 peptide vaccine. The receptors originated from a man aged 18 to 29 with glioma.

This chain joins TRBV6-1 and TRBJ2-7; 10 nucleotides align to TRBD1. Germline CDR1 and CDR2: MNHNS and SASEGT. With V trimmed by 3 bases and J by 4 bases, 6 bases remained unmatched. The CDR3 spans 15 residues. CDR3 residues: CASSDGTGAFYEQYF. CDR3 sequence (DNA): TGTGCCAGCAGTGATGGGACAGGGGCCTTTTACGAGCAGTACTTC.

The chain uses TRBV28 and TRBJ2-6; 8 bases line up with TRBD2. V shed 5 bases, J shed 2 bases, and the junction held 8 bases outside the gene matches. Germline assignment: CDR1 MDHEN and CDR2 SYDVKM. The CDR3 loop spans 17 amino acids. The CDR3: CASSPHLGGAGANVLTF. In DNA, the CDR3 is TGTGCCAGCAGTCCCCATCTCGGGGGGGCTGGGGCCAACGTCCTGACTTTC.

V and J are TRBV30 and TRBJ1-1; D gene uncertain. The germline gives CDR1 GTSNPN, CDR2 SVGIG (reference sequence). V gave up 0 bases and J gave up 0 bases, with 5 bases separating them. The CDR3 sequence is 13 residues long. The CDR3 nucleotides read TGTGCCTGGAGTGTCGATATGAACACTGAAGCTTTCTTT. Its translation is CAWSVDMNTEAFF.

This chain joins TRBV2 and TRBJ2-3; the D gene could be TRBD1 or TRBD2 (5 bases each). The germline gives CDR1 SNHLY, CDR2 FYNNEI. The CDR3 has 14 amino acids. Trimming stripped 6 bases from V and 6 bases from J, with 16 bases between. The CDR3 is CASRPLRGGDTQYF. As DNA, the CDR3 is TGTGCCAGCAGACCTTTGAGGGGCGGCGATACGCAGTATTTT.

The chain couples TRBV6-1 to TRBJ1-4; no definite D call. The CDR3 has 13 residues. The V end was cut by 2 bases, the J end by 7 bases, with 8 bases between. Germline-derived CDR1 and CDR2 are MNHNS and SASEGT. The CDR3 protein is CASSESWSEKLFF. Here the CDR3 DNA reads TGTGCCAGCAGTGAATCCTGGAGTGAAAAACTGTTTTTT.